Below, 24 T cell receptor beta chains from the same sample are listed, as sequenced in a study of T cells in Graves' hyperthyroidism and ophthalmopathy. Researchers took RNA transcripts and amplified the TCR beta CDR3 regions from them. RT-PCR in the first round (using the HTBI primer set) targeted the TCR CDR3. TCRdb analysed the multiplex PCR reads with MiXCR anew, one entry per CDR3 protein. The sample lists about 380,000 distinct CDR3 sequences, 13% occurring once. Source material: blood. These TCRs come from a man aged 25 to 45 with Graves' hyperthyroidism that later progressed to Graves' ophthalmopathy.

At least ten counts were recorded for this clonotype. The CDR3 DNA follows: TGTGCCAGCAGGGCGCAGGGGGCGACGACAGATACGCAGTATTTT. Its translation: CASRAQGATTDTQYF. The V gene is TRBV2, the J gene TRBJ2-3, with TRBD1 matching 8 bases. CDR3 size: 15 residues. V lost 6 bases, J lost 3 bases, and 8 bases stayed unmatched. CDR1 and CDR2 (germline): SNHLY, FYNNEI.

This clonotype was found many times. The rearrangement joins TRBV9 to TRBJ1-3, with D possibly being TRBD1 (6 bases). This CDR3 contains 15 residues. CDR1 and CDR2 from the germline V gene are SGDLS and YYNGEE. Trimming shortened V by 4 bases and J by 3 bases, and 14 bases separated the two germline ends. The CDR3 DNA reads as TGTGCCAGCAGCAATCAGGGGACGTTTGGAAACACCATATATTTT. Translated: CASSNQGTFGNTIYF.

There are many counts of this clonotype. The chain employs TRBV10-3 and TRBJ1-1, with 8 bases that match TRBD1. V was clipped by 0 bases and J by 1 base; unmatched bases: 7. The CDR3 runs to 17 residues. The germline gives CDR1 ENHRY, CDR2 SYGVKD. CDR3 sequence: CAISESGQGIGNTEAFF. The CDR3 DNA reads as TGTGCCATCAGTGAGTCAGGACAGGGAATCGGGAACACTGAAGCTTTCTTT.

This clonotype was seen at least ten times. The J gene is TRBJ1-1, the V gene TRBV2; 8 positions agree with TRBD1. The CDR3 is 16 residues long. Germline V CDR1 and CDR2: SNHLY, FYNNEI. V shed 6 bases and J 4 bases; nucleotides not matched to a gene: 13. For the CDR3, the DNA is TGTGCCAGCAGCCTGGACAGGGAATGGTACGGCACTGAAGCTTTCTTT. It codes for CASSLDREWYGTEAFF.

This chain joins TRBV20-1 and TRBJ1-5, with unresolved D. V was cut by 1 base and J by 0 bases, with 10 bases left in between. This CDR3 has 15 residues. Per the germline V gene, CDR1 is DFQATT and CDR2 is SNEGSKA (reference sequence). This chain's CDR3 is CSARGPDLSNQPQHF. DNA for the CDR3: TGCAGTGCTAGAGGGCCGGACCTTAGCAATCAGCCCCAGCATTTT.

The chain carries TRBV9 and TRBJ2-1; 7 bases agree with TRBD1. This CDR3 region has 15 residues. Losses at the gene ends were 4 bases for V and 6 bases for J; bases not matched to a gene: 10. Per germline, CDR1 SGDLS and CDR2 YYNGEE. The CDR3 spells CASSSQGNWGNEQFF. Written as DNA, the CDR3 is TGTGCCAGCAGCTCACAGGGGAATTGGGGCAATGAGCAGTTCTTC.

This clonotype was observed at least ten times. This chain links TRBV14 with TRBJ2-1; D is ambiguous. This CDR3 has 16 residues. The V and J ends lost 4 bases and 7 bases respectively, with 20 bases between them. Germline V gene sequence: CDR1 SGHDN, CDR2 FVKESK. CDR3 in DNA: TGTGCCAGCAGCCCGAGCTCGAGTTGGGTGACTAATGAGCAGTTCTTC. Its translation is CASSPSSSWVTNEQFF.

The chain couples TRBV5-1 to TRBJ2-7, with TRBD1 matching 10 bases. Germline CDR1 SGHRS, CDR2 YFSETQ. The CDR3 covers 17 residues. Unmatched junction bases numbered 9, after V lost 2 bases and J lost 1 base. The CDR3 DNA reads TGCGCCAGCAGCTTACCCGGTGAGGGACAGGGGTCCTACGAGCAGTACTTC. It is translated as CASSLPGEGQGSYEQYF.

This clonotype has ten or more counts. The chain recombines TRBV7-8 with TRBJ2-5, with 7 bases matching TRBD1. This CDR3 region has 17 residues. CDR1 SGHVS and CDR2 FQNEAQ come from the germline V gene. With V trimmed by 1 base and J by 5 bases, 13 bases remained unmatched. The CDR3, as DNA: TGTGCCAGCAGCTTAGAAGTGACAGGGACCGTAGGGGAGACCCAGTACTTC. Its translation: CASSLEVTGTVGETQYF.

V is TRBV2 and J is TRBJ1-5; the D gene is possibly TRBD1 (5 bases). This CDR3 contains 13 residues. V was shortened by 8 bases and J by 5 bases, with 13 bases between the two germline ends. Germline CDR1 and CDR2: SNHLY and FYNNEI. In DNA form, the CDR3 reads TGTGCCAGCGCCGGGACTCGGCATCAGCCCCAGCATTTT. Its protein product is CASAGTRHQPQHF.

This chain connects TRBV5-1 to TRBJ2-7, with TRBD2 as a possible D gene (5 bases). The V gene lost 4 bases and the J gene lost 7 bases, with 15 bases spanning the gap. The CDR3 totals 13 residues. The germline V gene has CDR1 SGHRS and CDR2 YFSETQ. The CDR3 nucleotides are TGCGCCAGCAGCCTAGGCCCGGGGTGGGAGCAGTACTTC. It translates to CASSLGPGWEQYF. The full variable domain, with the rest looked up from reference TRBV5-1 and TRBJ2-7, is KAGVTQTPRYLIKTRGQQVTLSCSPISGHRSVSWYQQTPGQGLQFLFEYFSETQRNKGNFPGRFSGRQFSNSRSEMNVSTLELGDSALYLCASSLGPGWEQYFGPGTRLTVT.

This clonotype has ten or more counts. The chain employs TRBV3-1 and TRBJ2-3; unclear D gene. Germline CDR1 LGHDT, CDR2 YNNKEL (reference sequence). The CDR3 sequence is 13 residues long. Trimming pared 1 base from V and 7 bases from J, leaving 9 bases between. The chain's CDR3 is CASSQGGRNTQYF. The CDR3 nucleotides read TGTGCCAGCAGCCAAGGAGGCCGCAATACGCAGTATTTT.

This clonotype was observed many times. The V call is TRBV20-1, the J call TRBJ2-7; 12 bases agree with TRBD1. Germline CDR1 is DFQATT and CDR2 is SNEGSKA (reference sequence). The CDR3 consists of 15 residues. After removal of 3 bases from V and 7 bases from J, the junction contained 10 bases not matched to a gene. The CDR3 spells CSAREPGQGAEEQYF. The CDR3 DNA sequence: TGCAGTGCTAGGGAACCGGGACAGGGGGCTGAGGAGCAGTACTTC.

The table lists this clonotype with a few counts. CDR3 DNA sequence: TGCAGCGTTGAGAGTGACAGGGGATACTCCTACGAGCAGTACTTC. Protein sequence: CSVESDRGYSYEQYF. V gene TRBV29-1 combines with J gene TRBJ2-7, with TRBD1 identical over 8 bases. Germline trimming cut 3 bases from V and 0 bases from J; bases unmatched to any gene: 7. Per the germline V gene, CDR1 is SQVTM and CDR2 is ANQGSEA. This CDR3 has 15 amino acids.

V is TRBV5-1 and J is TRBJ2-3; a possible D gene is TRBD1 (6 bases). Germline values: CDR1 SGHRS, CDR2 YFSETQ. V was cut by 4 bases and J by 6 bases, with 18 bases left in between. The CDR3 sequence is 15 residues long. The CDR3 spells CASSRDIFIGDTQYF. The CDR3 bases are TGCGCCAGCAGCCGGGACATTTTCATAGGGGATACGCAGTATTTT. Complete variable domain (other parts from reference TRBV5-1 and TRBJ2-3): KAGVTQTPRYLIKTRGQQVTLSCSPISGHRSVSWYQQTPGQGLQFLFEYFSETQRNKGNFPGRFSGRQFSNSRSEMNVSTLELGDSALYLCASSRDIFIGDTQYFGPGTRLTVL.

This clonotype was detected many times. As DNA, the CDR3 is TGTGCCAGCAGGACAGGGGTCGAGCAGTACTTC. It specifies CASRTGVEQYF. This chain connects TRBV28 to TRBJ2-7; 8 bases map to TRBD1. The V and J ends lost 6 bases and 6 bases, in that order; junction bases with no gene match: 1. The CDR3 sequence is 11 residues long. Germline V gives CDR1 MDHEN, CDR2 SYDVKM.

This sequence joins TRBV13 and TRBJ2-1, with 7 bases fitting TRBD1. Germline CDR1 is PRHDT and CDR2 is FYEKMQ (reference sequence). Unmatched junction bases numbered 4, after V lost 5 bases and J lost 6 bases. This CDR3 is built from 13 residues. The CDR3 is CASSTYRGNEQFF. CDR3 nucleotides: TGTGCCAGCAGCACGTACAGGGGCAATGAGCAGTTCTTC.

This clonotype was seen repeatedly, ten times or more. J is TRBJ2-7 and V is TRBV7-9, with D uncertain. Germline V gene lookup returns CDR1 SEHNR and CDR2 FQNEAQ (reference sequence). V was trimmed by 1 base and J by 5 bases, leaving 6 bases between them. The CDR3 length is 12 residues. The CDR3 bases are TGTGCCAGCAGCTTAGTCGGAAACGAGCAGTACTTC. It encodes CASSLVGNEQYF.

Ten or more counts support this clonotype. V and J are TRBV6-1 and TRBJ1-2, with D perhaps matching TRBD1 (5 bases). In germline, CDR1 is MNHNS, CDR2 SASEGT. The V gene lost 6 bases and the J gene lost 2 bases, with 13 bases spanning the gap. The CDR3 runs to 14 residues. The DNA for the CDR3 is TGTGCCAGCAGCCCCGGGACGGTGAACTATGGCTACACCTTC. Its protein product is CASSPGTVNYGYTF.

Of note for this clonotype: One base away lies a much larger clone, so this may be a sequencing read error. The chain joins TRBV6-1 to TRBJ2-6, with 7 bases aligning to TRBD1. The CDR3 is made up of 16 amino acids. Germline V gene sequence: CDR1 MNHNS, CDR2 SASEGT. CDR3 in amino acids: CASSPTGPSGANVLAF. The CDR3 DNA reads TGTGCCAGCAGTCCGACAGGGCCCTCTGGGGCCAACGTCCTGGCTTTC.

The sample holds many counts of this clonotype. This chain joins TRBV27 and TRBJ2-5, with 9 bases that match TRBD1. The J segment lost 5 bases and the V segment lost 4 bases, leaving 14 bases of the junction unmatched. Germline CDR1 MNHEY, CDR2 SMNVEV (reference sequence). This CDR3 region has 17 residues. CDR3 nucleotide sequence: TGTGCCAGCAGTTCCGCCGCTCCACAGGGGGCCGGTGAGACCCAGTACTTC. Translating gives CASSSAAPQGAGETQYF.

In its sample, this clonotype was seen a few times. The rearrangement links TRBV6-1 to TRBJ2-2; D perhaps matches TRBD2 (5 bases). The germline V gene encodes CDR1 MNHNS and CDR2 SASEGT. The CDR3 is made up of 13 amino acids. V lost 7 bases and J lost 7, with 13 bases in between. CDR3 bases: TGTGCCAGCATCATGGGAGCGGTCGGGGAGCTGTTTTTT. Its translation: CASIMGAVGELFF.

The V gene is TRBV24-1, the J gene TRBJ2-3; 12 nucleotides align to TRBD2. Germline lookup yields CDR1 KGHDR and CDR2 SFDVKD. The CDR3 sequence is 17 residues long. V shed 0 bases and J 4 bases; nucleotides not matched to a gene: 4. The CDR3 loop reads CATSDLTSGGTADTQYF. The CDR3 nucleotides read TGTGCCACCAGTGATTTGACTAGCGGGGGGACGGCAGATACGCAGTATTTT.

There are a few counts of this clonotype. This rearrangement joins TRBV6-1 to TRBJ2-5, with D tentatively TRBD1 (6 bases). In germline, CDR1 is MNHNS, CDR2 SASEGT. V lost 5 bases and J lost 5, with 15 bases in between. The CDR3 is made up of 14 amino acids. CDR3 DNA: TGTGCCAGCAGTCCTACAGGGTACGGGGAGACCCAGTACTTC. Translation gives CASSPTGYGETQYF.